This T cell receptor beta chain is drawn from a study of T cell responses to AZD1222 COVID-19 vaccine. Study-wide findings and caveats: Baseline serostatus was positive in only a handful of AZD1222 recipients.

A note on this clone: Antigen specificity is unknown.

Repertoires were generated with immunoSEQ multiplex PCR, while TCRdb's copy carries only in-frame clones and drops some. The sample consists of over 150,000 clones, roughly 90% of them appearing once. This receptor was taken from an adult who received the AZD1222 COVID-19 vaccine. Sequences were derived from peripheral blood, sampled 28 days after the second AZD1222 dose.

The CDR3: CATSRGGGGFNQPQHF. CDR3 in DNA: TGTGCCACCAGCAGAGGGGGCGGGGGGTTCAATCAGCCCCAGCATTTT. The chain combines TRBV15 with TRBJ1-5; D possibly corresponds to TRBD1 (5 bases). CDR3 length equals 16 residues. Per germline, CDR1 LNHNV and CDR2 YYDKDF (reference sequence). The V end lost 1 base, the J end lost 3 bases, and 13 bases lay between the germline ends.